This is a list of T cell receptor beta chains from one sample in a study of blood T cell repertoires in COVID-19. The assay was immunoSEQ multiplex PCR, and TCRdb's table has in-frame clones only and misses some. The table has 100,000 to 150,000 clones, just under 80% seen once. Sequenced: peripheral blood. These receptors all come from a human donor in a cohort sampled during active COVID-19. The CDR3 runs from the conserved cysteine through the conserved F or W. D genes are given only for firm matches. The size of a clone is reported for some rows only, either as once, few or many, or as a class for expanded clones.

TGTGCCAGCAGTTTATATGGGGGACTAGTCGGCGAGACCCAGTACTTC	CASSLYGGLVGETQYF	TRBD2	TRBV27	TRBJ2-5	.
TGCGCCAGCAGCCCGCCCGGGACTAGCGGCACAGATACGCAGTATTTT	CASSPPGTSGTDTQYF	TRBD2	TRBV5-1	TRBJ2-3	.
TGTGCCAGCAGCCGCACCGGGACTTCCTATGGCTACACCTTC	CASSRTGTSYGYTF	.	TRBV27	TRBJ1-2	.
TGTGCCAGCAGCTTCCTAACAGGGTCCTACGAGCAGTACTTC	CASSFLTGSYEQYF	.	TRBV5-4	TRBJ2-7	once
TGTGCCATCAGTGAGTCTCGGGGCGGGGGTCAGCCCCAGCATTTT	CAISESRGGGQPQHF	.	TRBV10-3	TRBJ1-5	.
TGTGCCAGCAGTTTATTCGGGGATGGCTACACCTTC	CASSLFGDGYTF	.	TRBV12-3/TRBV12-4	TRBJ1-2	.
TGTGCCAGCAGCGTTCTAGCGGGAGATGCCTACAATGAGCAGTTCTTC	CASSVLAGDAYNEQFF	TRBD2	TRBV7-9	TRBJ2-1	.
TGTGCCAGCAGTAGGGACAGGGGCTACTCCTACGAGCAGTACTTC	CASSRDRGYSYEQYF	TRBD1	TRBV28	TRBJ2-7	.
TGTGCCAGCAGCCTCAGAGGGCCAGCAACAGATACGCAGTATTTT	CASSLRGPATDTQYF	.	TRBV13	TRBJ2-3	.
TGTGCCAGCAGTCGGGACAGCGGAAACACCATATATTTT	CASSRDSGNTIYF	TRBD1	TRBV6-2/TRBV6-3	TRBJ1-3	.
TGTGCCAGTAGTCTAGGACTAGCGGGAGACACAGATACGCAGTATTTT	CASSLGLAGDTDTQYF	TRBD2	TRBV19	TRBJ2-3	.
TGTGCCACCAGCAGAGATACCCTTTCTAAACCCCCCACCTTC	CATSRDTLSKPPTF	.	TRBV15	TRBJ1-2	.
TGTGCCAGCAGTTCCAACAGGCGAGCTAACTATGGCTACACCTTC	CASSSNRRANYGYTF	.	TRBV27	TRBJ1-2	few
TGTGCCAGCAGCCAAAAACAGGGGACTGAAGCTTTCTTT	CASSQKQGTEAFF	TRBD1	TRBV14	TRBJ1-1	few
TGTGCCAGCAGTCACAGGGTACAAGAGACCCAGTACTTC	CASSHRVQETQYF	.	TRBV14	TRBJ2-5	few